This T cell receptor (beta chain) was sequenced during a study of blood T cell repertoires in COVID-19. About the research overall: The analysed material was cDNA or gDNA that came from T cells, B-cell-depleted T cells, or PBMCs.

CDR1 is SGHVS, CDR2 FQNEAQ, per germline. The CDR3 length is 16 residues. With V trimmed by 5 bases and J by 2 bases, 12 bases remained unmatched. TCRdb keeps only in-frame clones here, not all; method: immunoSEQ multiplex PCR. The sample consists of a few hundred thousand clones, 80% to 90% of them appearing once. The V call is TRBV7-8, the J call TRBJ2-7, with 7 bases that match TRBD1. The sequenced material came from peripheral blood. The source is a young man who had recovered from COVID-19. The CDR3 DNA is TGTGCCAGCAGCATAAACCGGGGACAGTATACCTACGAGCAGTACTTC. It yields the protein CASSINRGQYTYEQYF.